This T cell receptor (beta chain) was obtained from a study of T cell responses to AZD1222 COVID-19 vaccine. The data were produced by immunoSEQ multiplex PCR, yet TCRdb's version contains in-frame clones alone and is incomplete. The sample has 100,000 to 150,000 clones, 89% seen once; the top ten hold approximately 1.5%. Worth noting for this clone: Its antigen is unknown.

Findings and limits, study-wide: Spike-wide coverage was observed for vaccine-associated CD4 TCRs, with dominant responses at 160-218 and 743-854.

Germline loops: CDR1 LNHDA, CDR2 SQIVND (reference sequence). This CDR3 spans 17 amino acids. The V and J ends lost 0 bases and 0 bases, in that order; junction bases with no gene match: 7. V and J are TRBV19 and TRBJ2-7; 8 bases map to TRBD2. This TCR was recovered from an adult in good health. The starting material was peripheral blood, obtained on day 0 of AZD1222 vaccination. CDR3 protein: CASSIEPSGGSSYEQYF. The CDR3, as DNA: TGTGCCAGTAGTATAGAGCCCAGCGGGGGAAGCTCCTACGAGCAGTACTTC.